This TCR beta chain was found in a study of T-cell memory formation after mild COVID-19. Study in general: Largely donor-specific TCR clusters were found.

The CDR3 consists of 20 residues. The V gene end was trimmed by 4 bases and the J gene end by 0 bases; junction bases not matched to a gene: 14. The germline V gene has CDR1 DFQATT and CDR2 SNEGSKA (reference sequence). Overall study findings and caveats: Mostly located in CM and EM were contracting CD4+ clones, with contracting CD8+ clones located in EMRA. Second-wave clones with a day 37 peak had unconfirmed SARS-CoV-2 specificity.

This clonotype occurred a few times. The antigen is undetermined. Constant-segment primers served in 5'RACE that generated TCR alpha and TCR beta cDNA libraries bearing sample barcodes and UMIs. Using its own MiXCR run on the 5' RACE reads, TCRdb lists one record per CDR3 protein. The sample holds fewer than 150,000 distinct CDR3 sequences, approximately 15% seen once. Sample: PBMCs or a T cell subset sorted from them (not recorded which). The clonotype was recovered from a man aged 18 to 35 who had mild COVID-19 (a few samples of this study predate the infection). Cell type and time point are not known. V usage is TRBV20-1 and J usage is TRBJ2-1; the match to TRBD2 covers 14 bases. CDR3 sequence (DNA): TGCAGTGCTACCTCAGACGGGACTAGCGGGGGCTACAGCTCCTACAATGAGCAGTTCTTC. This translates into CSATSDGTSGGYSSYNEQFF.